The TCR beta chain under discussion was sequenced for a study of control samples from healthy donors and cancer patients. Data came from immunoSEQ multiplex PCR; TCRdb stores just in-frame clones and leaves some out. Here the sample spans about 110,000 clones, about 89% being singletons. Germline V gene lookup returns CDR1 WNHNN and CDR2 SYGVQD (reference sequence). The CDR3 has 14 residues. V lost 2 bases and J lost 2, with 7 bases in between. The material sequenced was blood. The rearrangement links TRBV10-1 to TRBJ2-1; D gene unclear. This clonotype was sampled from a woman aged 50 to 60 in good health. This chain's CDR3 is CASSEGNPYNEQFF. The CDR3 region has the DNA TGCGCCAGCAGTGAGGGTAACCCCTACAATGAGCAGTTCTTC.